These T cell receptor beta chains were read from a single sample in a study of T cell repertoires in cytomegalovirus infection. TCRdb called the reads again in MiXCR, with one record for every CDR3 protein. Of 200,000 to 250,000 distinct CDR3 sequences in the sample, less than 50% were seen once. Their recognized antigens are unknown. Sequencing was performed on CD8+ T cells from cultured PBMCs, taken from culture after CMV antigen stimulation. The receptors originated from a human donor in good health (CMV status not recorded). Some clones in this sample may be carry-over from other donors' samples. CDR3s include the opening cysteine and the closing phenylalanine or tryptophan. Fields, in order: CDR3 DNA, CDR3 protein, CDR3 length, V gene, clone size, J gene, D gene. The D gene is left open where the match is weak. Expanded clones are given a class, and other clones once, few, many or no size at all.

CDR3nt: TGCAGTGCTACCCTACCCGACAGGGGACTCTACGAGCAGTACTTC
CDR3aa: CSATLPDRGLYEQYF
len: 15
v_gene: TRBV20-1
abundance: many
j_gene: TRBJ2-7
d_gene: TRBD1

CDR3nt: TGTGCCATCAGTCAAGACACCTCCTACGAGCAGTACTTC
CDR3aa: CAISQDTSYEQYF
len: 13
v_gene: TRBV10-3
abundance: .
j_gene: TRBJ2-7
d_gene: .

CDR3nt: TGCAGTGCTCAGGGCCCACGGGACAGGGGGCGTGAGCAGTACTTC
CDR3aa: CSAQGPRDRGREQYF
len: 15
v_gene: TRBV20-1
abundance: .
j_gene: TRBJ2-7
d_gene: TRBD1

CDR3nt: TGTGCCAGCAGCTTCTGGGCGAACACTGAAGCTTTCTTT
CDR3aa: CASSFWANTEAFF
len: 13
v_gene: TRBV7-8
abundance: many
j_gene: TRBJ1-1
d_gene: .

CDR3nt: TGTGCCAGCAGCGCGACAGGGGCGAACACTGAAGCTTTCTTT
CDR3aa: CASSATGANTEAFF
len: 14
v_gene: TRBV7-4
abundance: few
j_gene: TRBJ1-1
d_gene: TRBD1

CDR3nt: TGCGCCAGCAGCTCCCGACTCAGCACAGATACGCAGTATTTT
CDR3aa: CASSSRLSTDTQYF
len: 14
v_gene: TRBV5-1
abundance: many
j_gene: TRBJ2-3
d_gene: .

CDR3nt: TGTGCCAGAAGCTTAGTGGACGTCACTCCGACAGGGTTGGGTAGTGGCTACATCTTC
CDR3aa: CARSLVDVTPTGLGSGYIF
len: 19
v_gene: TRBV7-2
abundance: .
j_gene: TRBJ1-2
d_gene: TRBD1

CDR3nt: TGTGCCAGCAGCTTTTCGGGGTTCTCTGAAGCTTTCTTT
CDR3aa: CASSFSGFSEAFF
len: 13
v_gene: TRBV11-2
abundance: .
j_gene: TRBJ1-1
d_gene: .

CDR3nt: TGTGCCAGCACCCAGCATGAAAAACTGTTTTTT
CDR3aa: CASTQHEKLFF
len: 11
v_gene: TRBV27
abundance: .
j_gene: TRBJ1-4
d_gene: .

CDR3nt: TGTGCCAGCGGCGGGACAGGGGGCACCGGGGAGCTGTTTTTT
CDR3aa: CASGGTGGTGELFF
len: 14
v_gene: TRBV7-3
abundance: few
j_gene: TRBJ2-2
d_gene: TRBD1

CDR3nt: TGTGCCAGCAGCTTAGCATGTCTAAATTCACCCCTCCACTTT
CDR3aa: CASSLACLNSPLHF
len: 14
v_gene: TRBV7-2
abundance: .
j_gene: TRBJ1-6
d_gene: .

CDR3nt: TGTGCCAGCAGCCCCCGGGGTTGGCAGGGGCCCTTTGGCTACACCTTC
CDR3aa: CASSPRGWQGPFGYTF
len: 16
v_gene: TRBV7-6
abundance: many
j_gene: TRBJ1-2
d_gene: .

CDR3nt: TGTGCCAGTTCGGGGAGGGGAGGCAATCAGCCCCAGCATTTT
CDR3aa: CASSGRGGNQPQHF
len: 14
v_gene: TRBV27
abundance: few
j_gene: TRBJ1-5
d_gene: .

CDR3nt: TGTGCCAGCAGCTTACGCGGGAGGCCCTACAATGAGCAGTTCTTC
CDR3aa: CASSLRGRPYNEQFF
len: 15
v_gene: TRBV7-8
abundance: .
j_gene: TRBJ2-1
d_gene: TRBD2

CDR3nt: TGTGCCACCAGAGCCGGTAGGACTAGCACAGATACGCAGTATTTT
CDR3aa: CATRAGRTSTDTQYF
len: 15
v_gene: TRBV15
abundance: few
j_gene: TRBJ2-3
d_gene: .

CDR3nt: TGTGCCAGCAGCCGAGGAGGGGGCGATGAAGCTTTCTTT
CDR3aa: CASSRGGGDEAFF
len: 13
v_gene: TRBV7-3
abundance: .
j_gene: TRBJ1-1
d_gene: TRBD1

CDR3nt: TGTGCCAGCAGTGGTGGGGCTGAAGCTTTCTTT
CDR3aa: CASSGGAEAFF
len: 11
v_gene: TRBV27
abundance: .
j_gene: TRBJ1-1
d_gene: .

CDR3nt: TGTGCCAGCAGTTTCCCCGAGAACACTGAAGCTTTCTTT
CDR3aa: CASSFPENTEAFF
len: 13
v_gene: TRBV12-3/TRBV12-4
abundance: .
j_gene: TRBJ1-1
d_gene: .

CDR3nt: TGCAGCGTTGCCGGGACTAGCAACGCGCAGTTCTTC
CDR3aa: CSVAGTSNAQFF
len: 12
v_gene: TRBV29-1
abundance: few
j_gene: TRBJ2-1
d_gene: TRBD2

CDR3nt: TGTGCCAGCAGACAGACCGGGGAGCTGTTTTTT
CDR3aa: CASRQTGELFF
len: 11
v_gene: TRBV6-1
abundance: few
j_gene: TRBJ2-2
d_gene: .